Listed below are T cell receptor beta chains from one sample, sequenced in a study of T cell responses to AZD1222 COVID-19 vaccine. Here immunoSEQ multiplex PCR was the method, and the copy in TCRdb shows in-frame clones only, minus some. The sample lists 120,000 or so clones, 80% to 90% seen once, with about a quarter in the top ten. Sequenced material: peripheral blood, taken 28 days after the second AZD1222 dose. The source of these receptors is an adult who received the AZD1222 COVID-19 vaccine. Each CDR3 is given with its conserved first and last residue. The D gene is left open where the match is weak. Some rows have no size entry. The others give once, few or many, or a class for an expanded clone.

J gene: TRBJ2-5; D gene: .; clone size: .; V gene: TRBV6-5; CDR3 DNA: TGTGCCAGCAGCTCAGGGGATCAAGAGACCCAGTACTTC; CDR3 protein: CASSSGDQETQYF
J gene: TRBJ1-1; D gene: .; clone size: .; V gene: TRBV6-5; CDR3 DNA: TGTGCCAGCAGAGGGTCCTCCGGGGGAGGCACTGAAGCTTTCTTT; CDR3 protein: CASRGSSGGGTEAFF
J gene: TRBJ2-7; D gene: .; clone size: .; V gene: TRBV3-1/TRBV3-2; CDR3 DNA: TGTGCCAGCAGCCTTGAGTACAGCTACGAGCAGTACTTC; CDR3 protein: CASSLEYSYEQYF
J gene: TRBJ1-6; D gene: .; clone size: once; V gene: TRBV18; CDR3 DNA: TGTGCCAGCTCACCCGAACCGAATTCACCCCTCCACTTT; CDR3 protein: CASSPEPNSPLHF
J gene: TRBJ2-7; D gene: TRBD1; clone size: .; V gene: TRBV29-1; CDR3 DNA: TGCAGCGTTGTTAGGGGGCCCTACGAGCAGTACTTC; CDR3 protein: CSVVRGPYEQYF
J gene: TRBJ2-1; D gene: TRBD2; clone size: .; V gene: TRBV2; CDR3 DNA: TGTGCCAGCAGTGACCACCGGGGGGATGAGCAGTTCTTC; CDR3 protein: CASSDHRGDEQFF
J gene: TRBJ1-5; D gene: .; clone size: .; V gene: TRBV28; CDR3 DNA: TGTGCCAGCAGTTGGGTAAATCAGCCCCAGCATTTT; CDR3 protein: CASSWVNQPQHF
J gene: TRBJ1-1; D gene: .; clone size: few; V gene: TRBV10-3; CDR3 DNA: TGTGCCATCAGTGAGTTCAGGGGCCGAGGAGGGGGAACTGAAGCTTTCTTT; CDR3 protein: CAISEFRGRGGGTEAFF
J gene: TRBJ2-5; D gene: .; clone size: .; V gene: TRBV24-1; CDR3 DNA: TGTGCCACCAGTGACCCGGCAGGGTCGGGCGAGACCCAGTACTTC; CDR3 protein: CATSDPAGSGETQYF
J gene: TRBJ2-5; D gene: TRBD2; clone size: .; V gene: TRBV2; CDR3 DNA: TGTGCCAGCAGGTGGACTAGCGGGGGGAAAGAGACCCAGTACTTC; CDR3 protein: CASRWTSGGKETQYF
J gene: TRBJ1-1; D gene: .; clone size: .; V gene: TRBV6-5; CDR3 DNA: TGTGCCAGCAGTTACACTTCGAACACTGAAGCTTTCTTT; CDR3 protein: CASSYTSNTEAFF
J gene: TRBJ2-4; D gene: .; clone size: .; V gene: TRBV19; CDR3 DNA: TGTGCCAGTAACGACTACGGGGATTCCAAAAACATTCAGTACTTC; CDR3 protein: CASNDYGDSKNIQYF
J gene: TRBJ2-7; D gene: .; clone size: .; V gene: TRBV5-1; CDR3 DNA: TGCGCCAGCAACGGCCTGGGTTCCTACGAGCAGTACTTC; CDR3 protein: CASNGLGSYEQYF
J gene: TRBJ1-2; D gene: .; clone size: once; V gene: TRBV28; CDR3 DNA: TGTGCCAGCAGTCCCTCGAGCGCTGGACCCCATGGCTACACCTTC; CDR3 protein: CASSPSSAGPHGYTF
J gene: TRBJ2-1; D gene: .; clone size: once; V gene: TRBV5-6; CDR3 DNA: TGTGCCAGCAGGCCGGATGAGCAGTTCTTC; CDR3 protein: CASRPDEQFF
J gene: TRBJ2-6; D gene: .; clone size: .; V gene: TRBV2; CDR3 DNA: TGTGCCAGCAGTGTCGGGGCCAACGTCCTGACTTTC; CDR3 protein: CASSVGANVLTF
J gene: TRBJ1-4; D gene: .; clone size: .; V gene: TRBV6-1; CDR3 DNA: TGTGCCAGCAGTGATAAGAGCAGGGCTGGCGAAAAACTGTTTTTT; CDR3 protein: CASSDKSRAGEKLFF
J gene: TRBJ2-2; D gene: .; clone size: few; V gene: TRBV6-6; CDR3 DNA: TGTGGACTATATGTAGCCGGGGAGCTGTTTTTT; CDR3 protein: CGLYVAGELFF
J gene: TRBJ2-7; D gene: .; clone size: .; V gene: TRBV7-6; CDR3 DNA: TGTGCCAGCAGCTTAGGTAGCCAGGGGTCCCGTTTTTCCTACGAGCAGTACTTC; CDR3 protein: CASSLGSQGSRFSYEQYF
J gene: TRBJ1-4; D gene: TRBD1; clone size: .; V gene: TRBV27; CDR3 DNA: TGTGCCAGCAGTCTCTTATCCAGGGGGTCGGATAATGAAAAACTGTTTTTT; CDR3 protein: CASSLLSRGSDNEKLFF
J gene: TRBJ2-5; D gene: .; clone size: .; V gene: TRBV13; CDR3 DNA: TGTGCCAGCAGCTTAACACAGGGCCAAGAGACCCAGTACTTC; CDR3 protein: CASSLTQGQETQYF
J gene: TRBJ2-2; D gene: .; clone size: .; V gene: TRBV25-1; CDR3 DNA: TGTGCCAGCAGTGAAGCGCGGAGCACCGGGGAGCTGTTTTTT; CDR3 protein: CASSEARSTGELFF
J gene: TRBJ1-6; D gene: .; clone size: .; V gene: TRBV7-6; CDR3 DNA: TGTGCCAGCAGCTCCAACGGACAGATAAATTCACCCCTCCACTTT; CDR3 protein: CASSSNGQINSPLHF
J gene: TRBJ2-7; D gene: TRBD2; clone size: .; V gene: TRBV4-2; CDR3 DNA: TGTGCCAGCAGCCAAGCGCGGGGGACTCCCTACGAGCAGTACTTC; CDR3 protein: CASSQARGTPYEQYF
J gene: TRBJ1-1; D gene: .; clone size: .; V gene: TRBV29-1; CDR3 DNA: TGCAGCGTTCGACAGGCCCGGAACACTGAAGCTTTCTTT; CDR3 protein: CSVRQARNTEAFF
J gene: TRBJ1-1; D gene: TRBD1; clone size: .; V gene: TRBV11-2; CDR3 DNA: TGTGCCAGCAGCTCTGGACGAAGGGGGCGCGGGGCTTTCTTT; CDR3 protein: CASSSGRRGRGAFF
J gene: TRBJ2-7; D gene: .; clone size: .; V gene: TRBV19; CDR3 DNA: TGTGCCAGTAGTATGGTCGACTCCTACGAGCAGTACTTC; CDR3 protein: CASSMVDSYEQYF
J gene: TRBJ2-7; D gene: .; clone size: .; V gene: TRBV9; CDR3 DNA: TGTGCCAGCAGCGTAGGGGGGAGCCCCTACGAGCAGTACTTC; CDR3 protein: CASSVGGSPYEQYF
J gene: TRBJ2-7; D gene: .; clone size: once; V gene: TRBV15; CDR3 DNA: TGTGCCACCAGCAGCGGGGGGCCGGGGTACGAGCAGTACTTC; CDR3 protein: CATSSGGPGYEQYF